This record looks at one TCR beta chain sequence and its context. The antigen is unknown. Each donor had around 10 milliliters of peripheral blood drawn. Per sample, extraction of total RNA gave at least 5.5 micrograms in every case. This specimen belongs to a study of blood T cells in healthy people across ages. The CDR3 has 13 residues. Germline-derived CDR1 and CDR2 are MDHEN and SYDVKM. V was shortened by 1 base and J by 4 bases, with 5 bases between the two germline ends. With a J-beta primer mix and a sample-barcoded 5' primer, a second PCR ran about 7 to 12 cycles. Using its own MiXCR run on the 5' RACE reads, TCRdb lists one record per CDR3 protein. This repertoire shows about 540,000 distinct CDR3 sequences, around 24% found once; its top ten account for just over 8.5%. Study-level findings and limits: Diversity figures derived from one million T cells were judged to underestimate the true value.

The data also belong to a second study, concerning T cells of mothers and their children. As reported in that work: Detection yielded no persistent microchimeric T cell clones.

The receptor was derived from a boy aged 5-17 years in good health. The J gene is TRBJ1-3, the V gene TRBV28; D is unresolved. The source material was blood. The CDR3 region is CASSLLWGNTIYF. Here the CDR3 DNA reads TGTGCCAGCAGTTTATTGTGGGGAAACACCATATATTTT.